Listed below are T cell receptor beta chains from one sample, sequenced in a study of T-cell memory formation after mild COVID-19. Each CDR3 protein gets one entry after TCRdb re-called the 5' RACE reads with MiXCR. Of 250,000 to 350,000 distinct CDR3 sequences listed, roughly 15% were seen once; the top ten hold approximately 25%. The sample taken for sequencing was PBMCs or a T cell subset sorted from them (not recorded which). The receptors here all came from a man in his late teens or twenties who had mild COVID-19 (a few samples of this study predate the infection). Cell type and time point are not known. The CDR3 runs from the conserved cysteine through the conserved F or W. D genes are given only for firm matches. A row's size may be missing; if present it is once, few, many or a size class.

clone_size: .; d_call: .; j_call: TRBJ2-1; v_call: TRBV18; cdr3_nt: TGTGCCAGCTCACTTGGGGGCCTTAATGAGAATGAGCAGTTCTTC; cdr3_aa: CASSLGGLNENEQFF
clone_size: few; d_call: .; j_call: TRBJ2-2; v_call: TRBV5-6; cdr3_nt: TGTGCCAGCAGCTTGGGGACACCAACCGGGGAGCTGTTTTTT; cdr3_aa: CASSLGTPTGELFF
clone_size: many; d_call: .; j_call: TRBJ2-5; v_call: TRBV7-9; cdr3_nt: TGTGCCAGCAGCTTAGCGCCGTACGGGCTAGAGACCCAGTACTTC; cdr3_aa: CASSLAPYGLETQYF
clone_size: .; d_call: .; j_call: TRBJ2-3; v_call: TRBV9; cdr3_nt: TGTGCCAGCACCCCCCTGGGACCCCCTGATACGCAGTATTTT; cdr3_aa: CASTPLGPPDTQYF
clone_size: .; d_call: TRBD2; j_call: TRBJ2-5; v_call: TRBV5-1; cdr3_nt: TGCGCCAGCAGCTTGGCTGTAGCGGGGGCCCGGGGCGAAGAGACCCAGTACTTC; cdr3_aa: CASSLAVAGARGEETQYF
clone_size: few; d_call: TRBD1; j_call: TRBJ1-2; v_call: TRBV6-2/TRBV6-3; cdr3_nt: TGTGCCAGCAGCAGGAGACAGGGCTATGGCTACACCTTC; cdr3_aa: CASSRRQGYGYTF
clone_size: .; d_call: .; j_call: TRBJ1-1; v_call: TRBV29-1; cdr3_nt: TGCAGCGGCGACACACAGGTGAACACTGAAGCTTTCTTT; cdr3_aa: CSGDTQVNTEAFF
clone_size: few; d_call: .; j_call: TRBJ1-6; v_call: TRBV12-3/TRBV12-4; cdr3_nt: TGTGCCAGCAGTTTAGCTGGATCAGGGGAACGAAATTCACCCCTCCACTTT; cdr3_aa: CASSLAGSGERNSPLHF
clone_size: .; d_call: .; j_call: TRBJ1-6; v_call: TRBV7-2; cdr3_nt: TGTGCCAGCAGCTCCGGGCCACCCCTCCACTTT; cdr3_aa: CASSSGPPLHF
clone_size: few; d_call: .; j_call: TRBJ1-1; v_call: TRBV18; cdr3_nt: TGTGCCAGCTCACCACCGGTGGTGGGAAGGTCTGAAGCTTTCTTT; cdr3_aa: CASSPPVVGRSEAFF
clone_size: few; d_call: .; j_call: TRBJ2-5; v_call: TRBV7-2; cdr3_nt: TGTGCCAGCAGCCGGGGGGCCCAAGAGACCCAGTACTTC; cdr3_aa: CASSRGAQETQYF
clone_size: many; d_call: TRBD2; j_call: TRBJ2-3; v_call: TRBV11-2; cdr3_nt: TGTGCCAGCAGCGGCGGGGGGGCCAGAGATACGCAGTATTTT; cdr3_aa: CASSGGGARDTQYF
clone_size: few; d_call: TRBD1; j_call: TRBJ2-7; v_call: TRBV2; cdr3_nt: TGTGCCAGCAGGGACAGGGGGTACGAGCAGTACTTC; cdr3_aa: CASRDRGYEQYF
clone_size: few; d_call: .; j_call: TRBJ1-3; v_call: TRBV5-1; cdr3_nt: TGCGCCAGCAGCAATGATCTGCTCTCTGGAAACACCATATATTTT; cdr3_aa: CASSNDLLSGNTIYF
clone_size: .; d_call: TRBD1; j_call: TRBJ2-7; v_call: TRBV7-9; cdr3_nt: TGTGCCAGCAGCTTTGGGACAGGTCTCGACGAGCAGTACTTC; cdr3_aa: CASSFGTGLDEQYF
clone_size: few; d_call: .; j_call: TRBJ2-5; v_call: TRBV25-1; cdr3_nt: TGTGCCAGCAGTGATGCAGTCCTCGAGACCCAGTACTTC; cdr3_aa: CASSDAVLETQYF
clone_size: many; d_call: .; j_call: TRBJ1-6; v_call: TRBV20-1; cdr3_nt: TGCAGTGCTAAGGGGCCCTCCTATAATTCACCCCTCCACTTT; cdr3_aa: CSAKGPSYNSPLHF
clone_size: large; d_call: TRBD1; j_call: TRBJ2-7; v_call: TRBV10-2; cdr3_nt: TGCGCCAGCATGACAGGGCACTCCTACGAGCAGTACTTC; cdr3_aa: CASMTGHSYEQYF
clone_size: .; d_call: TRBD2; j_call: TRBJ2-3; v_call: TRBV7-2; cdr3_nt: TGTGCCAGCAGCAACCGTGGGGCGGGGGGCCCTCCAAATTTT; cdr3_aa: CASSNRGAGGPPNF
clone_size: .; d_call: TRBD2; j_call: TRBJ2-2; v_call: TRBV7-2; cdr3_nt: TGTGCCAGCAGCCCGCGCCGGGGGGGGCCAGGTTTGACCGGGGAGCTGTTTTTT; cdr3_aa: CASSPRRGGPGLTGELFF
clone_size: .; d_call: .; j_call: TRBJ2-4; v_call: TRBV3-1; cdr3_nt: TGTGCCAGCAGCCAAGAGGGAACAGTTCAGTACTTC; cdr3_aa: CASSQEGTVQYF
clone_size: many; d_call: .; j_call: TRBJ1-1; v_call: TRBV5-1; cdr3_nt: TGCGCCAGCAGCTGGGCAGGAGCATCGAACACTGAAGCTTTCTTT; cdr3_aa: CASSWAGASNTEAFF
clone_size: few; d_call: .; j_call: TRBJ2-3; v_call: TRBV7-2; cdr3_nt: TGTGCCAGCAGCTCAAGCATCACAGATACGCAGTATTTT; cdr3_aa: CASSSSITDTQYF
clone_size: .; d_call: .; j_call: TRBJ2-7; v_call: TRBV27; cdr3_nt: TGTGCCAGCAGCCGCGGCGTGTCCTACGAGCAGTACTTC; cdr3_aa: CASSRGVSYEQYF
clone_size: .; d_call: TRBD1; j_call: TRBJ2-7; v_call: TRBV5-1; cdr3_nt: TGCGCCAGCAGCGGTCCGGGACAGGGGGGCGAGCAGTACTTC; cdr3_aa: CASSGPGQGGEQYF
clone_size: few; d_call: .; j_call: TRBJ1-5; v_call: TRBV2; cdr3_nt: TGTGCCAGCAGTGATATGGATCAGCCCCAGCATTTT; cdr3_aa: CASSDMDQPQHF
clone_size: .; d_call: .; j_call: TRBJ2-4; v_call: TRBV29-1; cdr3_nt: TGCAGCGTTGAGAAGCACTCCAAAAACATTCAGTACTTC; cdr3_aa: CSVEKHSKNIQYF
clone_size: few; d_call: .; j_call: TRBJ2-7; v_call: TRBV7-9; cdr3_nt: TGTGCCAGCAGCATCCCCCGAACAGCGACATACGAGCAGTACTTC; cdr3_aa: CASSIPRTATYEQYF
clone_size: .; d_call: TRBD1; j_call: TRBJ1-5; v_call: TRBV29-1; cdr3_nt: TGCAGCGCCGCCGACAGGGGGTTGAATCAGCCCCAGCATTTT; cdr3_aa: CSAADRGLNQPQHF
clone_size: few; d_call: .; j_call: TRBJ2-1; v_call: TRBV10-2; cdr3_nt: TGCGCCAGCAAGGGAATCTCGGCAGCCTACTACAATGAGCAGTTCTTC; cdr3_aa: CASKGISAAYYNEQFF
clone_size: many; d_call: .; j_call: TRBJ2-1; v_call: TRBV7-3; cdr3_nt: TGTGCCAGCAGCTCCGGACCGACCTACAATGAGCAGTTCTTC; cdr3_aa: CASSSGPTYNEQFF
clone_size: few; d_call: TRBD2; j_call: TRBJ2-5; v_call: TRBV5-4; cdr3_nt: TGTGCCAGCAGCTACAGCGGGGGTCAAGAGACCCAGTACTTC; cdr3_aa: CASSYSGGQETQYF
clone_size: .; d_call: .; j_call: TRBJ2-3; v_call: TRBV29-1; cdr3_nt: TGCAGCGTTGAAGATCCGGTTGACAGGAGCACAGATACGCAGTATTTT; cdr3_aa: CSVEDPVDRSTDTQYF
clone_size: many; d_call: TRBD1; j_call: TRBJ1-2; v_call: TRBV5-1; cdr3_nt: TGCGCCAGCAGCTTGTTACAGGGGGAGCATGGCTACACCTTC; cdr3_aa: CASSLLQGEHGYTF
clone_size: few; d_call: .; j_call: TRBJ1-5; v_call: TRBV7-2; cdr3_nt: TGTGCCAGCAGCCCCGCGGCGGGGCAGCCCCAGCATTTT; cdr3_aa: CASSPAAGQPQHF